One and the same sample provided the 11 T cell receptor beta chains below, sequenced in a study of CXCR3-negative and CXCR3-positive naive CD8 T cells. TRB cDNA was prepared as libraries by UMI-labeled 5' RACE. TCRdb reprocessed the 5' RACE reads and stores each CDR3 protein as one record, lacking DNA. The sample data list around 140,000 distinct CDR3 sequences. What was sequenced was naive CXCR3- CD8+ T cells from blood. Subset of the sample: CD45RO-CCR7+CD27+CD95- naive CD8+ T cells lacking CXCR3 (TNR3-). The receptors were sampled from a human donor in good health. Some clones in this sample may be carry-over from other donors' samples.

This CDR3 reads CASSPTGSDYGYTF. The chain has TRBV7-3 and TRBJ1-2; as DNA is missing, the TRBD1 call by TCRdb cannot be tested. The CDR3 has 14 residues. Germline V lookup: CDR1 SGHTA, CDR2 FQGTGA. The full variable domain, with the rest looked up from reference TRBV7-3 and TRBJ1-2, is GAGVSQTPSNKVTEKGKYVELRCDPISGHTALYWYRQSLGQGPEFLIYFQGTGAADDSGLPNDRFFAVRPEGSVSTLKIQRTERGDSAVYLCASSPTGSDYGYTFGSGTRLTVV.

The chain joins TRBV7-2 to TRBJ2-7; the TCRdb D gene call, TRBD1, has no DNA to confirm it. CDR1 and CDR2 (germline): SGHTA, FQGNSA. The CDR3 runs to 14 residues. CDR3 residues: CASSLIGGQVEQYF.

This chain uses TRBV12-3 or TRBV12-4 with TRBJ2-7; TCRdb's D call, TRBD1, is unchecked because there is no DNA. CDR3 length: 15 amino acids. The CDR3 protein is CASSLSPTGGYEQYF.

The CDR3 spells CASSYYSGGTSSTDTQYF. The chain is built from TRBV28 and TRBJ2-3; TCRdb selects TRBD2, and the lack of DNA leaves this call unchecked. The germline V gene has CDR1 MDHEN and CDR2 SYDVKM. CDR3 length equals 18 residues.

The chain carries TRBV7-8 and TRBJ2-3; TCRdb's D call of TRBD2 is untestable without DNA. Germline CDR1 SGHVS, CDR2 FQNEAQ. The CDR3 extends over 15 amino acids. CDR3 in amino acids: CASSPSGGRTDTQYF.

CDR3 loop: CASSQASPVSAEQFF. This chain connects TRBV3-1 to TRBJ2-1; TCRdb picks TRBD1, but there is no DNA to check that call. The CDR3 consists of 15 residues. Germline values: CDR1 LGHDT, CDR2 YNNKEL (reference sequence).

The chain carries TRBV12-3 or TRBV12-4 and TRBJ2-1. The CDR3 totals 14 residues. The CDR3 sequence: CASSTSGDYNEQFF.

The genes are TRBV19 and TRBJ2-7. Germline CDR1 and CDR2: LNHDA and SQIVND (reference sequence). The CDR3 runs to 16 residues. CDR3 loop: CASSPHLVGAYVEQYF.

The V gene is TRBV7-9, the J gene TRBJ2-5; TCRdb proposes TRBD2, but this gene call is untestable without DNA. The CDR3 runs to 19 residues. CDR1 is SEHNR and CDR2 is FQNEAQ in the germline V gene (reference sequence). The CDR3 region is CASSYTSGRRQREGKAQYF.

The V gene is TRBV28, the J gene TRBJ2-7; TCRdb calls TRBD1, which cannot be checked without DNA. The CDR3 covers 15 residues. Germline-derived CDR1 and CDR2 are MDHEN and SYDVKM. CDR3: CASSFVFGGDHEQYF.

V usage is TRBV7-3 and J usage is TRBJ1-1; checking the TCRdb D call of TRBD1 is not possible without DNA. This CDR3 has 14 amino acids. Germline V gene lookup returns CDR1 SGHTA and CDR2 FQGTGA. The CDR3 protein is CASSPGQGPTEAFF.